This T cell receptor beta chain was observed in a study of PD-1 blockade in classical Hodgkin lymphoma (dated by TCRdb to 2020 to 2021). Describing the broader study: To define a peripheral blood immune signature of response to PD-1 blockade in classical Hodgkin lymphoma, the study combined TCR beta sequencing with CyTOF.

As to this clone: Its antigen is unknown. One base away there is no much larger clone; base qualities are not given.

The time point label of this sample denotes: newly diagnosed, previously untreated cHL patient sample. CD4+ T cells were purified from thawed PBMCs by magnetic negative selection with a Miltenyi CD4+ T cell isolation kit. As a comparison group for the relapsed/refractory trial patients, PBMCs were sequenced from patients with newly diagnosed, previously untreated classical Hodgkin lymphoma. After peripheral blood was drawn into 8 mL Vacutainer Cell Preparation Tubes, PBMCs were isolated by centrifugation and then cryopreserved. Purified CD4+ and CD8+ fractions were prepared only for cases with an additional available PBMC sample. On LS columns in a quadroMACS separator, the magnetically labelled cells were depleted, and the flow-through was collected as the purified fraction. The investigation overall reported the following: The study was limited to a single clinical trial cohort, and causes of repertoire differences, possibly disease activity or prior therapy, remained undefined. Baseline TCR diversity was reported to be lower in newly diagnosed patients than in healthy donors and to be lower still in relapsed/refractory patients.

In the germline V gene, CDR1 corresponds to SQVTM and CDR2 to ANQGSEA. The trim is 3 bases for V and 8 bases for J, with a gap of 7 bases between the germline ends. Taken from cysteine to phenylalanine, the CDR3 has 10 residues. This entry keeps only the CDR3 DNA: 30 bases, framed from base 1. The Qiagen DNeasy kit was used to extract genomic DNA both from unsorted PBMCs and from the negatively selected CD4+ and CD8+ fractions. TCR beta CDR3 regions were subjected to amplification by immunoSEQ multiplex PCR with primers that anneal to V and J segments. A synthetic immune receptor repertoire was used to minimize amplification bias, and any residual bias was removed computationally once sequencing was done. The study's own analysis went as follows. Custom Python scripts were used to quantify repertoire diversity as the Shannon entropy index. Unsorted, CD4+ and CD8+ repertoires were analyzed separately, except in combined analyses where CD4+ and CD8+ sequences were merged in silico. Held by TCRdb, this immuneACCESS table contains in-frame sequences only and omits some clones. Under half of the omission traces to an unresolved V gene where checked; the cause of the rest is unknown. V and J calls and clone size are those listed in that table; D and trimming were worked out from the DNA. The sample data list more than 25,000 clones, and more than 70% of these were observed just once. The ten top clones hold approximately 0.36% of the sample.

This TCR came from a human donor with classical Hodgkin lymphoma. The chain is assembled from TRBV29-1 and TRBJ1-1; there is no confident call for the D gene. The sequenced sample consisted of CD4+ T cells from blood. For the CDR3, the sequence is CSVDLFEAFF. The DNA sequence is TGCAGCGTTGACCTCTTCGAAGCTTTCTTT.